The 3 T cell receptor beta chains below all came from one sample that was sequenced in a study of Graves' ophthalmopathy and Graves' hyperthyroidism. The study amplified TCR beta CDR3 regions using RNA transcripts. The first-round RT-PCR employed HTBI primers together with the Qiagen OneStep RT-PCR kit. A multiplex PCR was then performed as the second round. Via MiXCR, TCRdb re-called the multiplex PCR reads, giving one row per CDR3 protein. The data contain hundreds of thousands of distinct CDR3 sequences, 20% to 25% of them singletons. Input material: peripheral blood. The receptors stem from a woman under 30 with stable Graves' hyperthyroidism.

This clonotype was seen at least ten times. The chain recombines TRBV13 with TRBJ1-2; no clear D. Germline V gene lookup returns CDR1 PRHDT and CDR2 FYEKMQ (reference sequence). CDR3 length: 15 amino acids. V was shortened by 5 bases and J by 5 bases, with 18 bases between the two germline ends. The CDR3 DNA is TGTGCCAGCAGCGCACCGCAGGCCCTCCAGTATGGCTACACCTTC. This sequence encodes CASSAPQALQYGYTF.

V and J are TRBV28 and TRBJ2-6; tentative D call: TRBD1 (5 bases). The length of the CDR3 is 15 residues. CDR1 MDHEN and CDR2 SYDVKM come from the germline V gene. V lost 5 bases to trimming and J lost 4 bases, with 12 bases between them. The CDR3 sequence: CASSKTESGANVLTF. In DNA, the CDR3 is TGTGCCAGCAGTAAGACAGAGTCCGGGGCCAACGTCCTGACTTTC.

There are many counts of this clonotype. This chain connects TRBV15 to TRBJ2-5, with TRBD2 identical over 8 bases. V lost 9 bases to trimming and J lost 5 bases; unmatched junction nucleotides: 11. The CDR3 is made up of 14 amino acids. Germline V gene data show CDR1 as LNHNV and CDR2 as YYDKDF (reference sequence). DNA of the CDR3: TGTGCCACTCAACGGGGGGGCGCGGGGGAGACCCAGTACTTC. This codes for CATQRGGAGETQYF.